Sequencing of this T cell receptor (beta chain) was carried out in a study of T cells expressing NK-cell markers. TCRdb re-called the 5' RACE reads, yielding one record per CDR3 amino acid sequence without DNA. Here the sample table reports fewer than 400,000 distinct CDR3 sequences. The receptor was derived from a man aged 18 to 69 in good health. Sample: blood T cells: a sorted CD56 or NKG2C T cell subset, CD4+ or CD8+ T cells, or bulk PBMC T cells (not recorded which).

This CDR3 reads CASSEVRQGGEQFF. This chain links TRBV6-1 with TRBJ2-1; TCRdb lists TRBD1, though no DNA is available to test this call. Per germline, CDR1 MNHNS and CDR2 SASEGT. This CDR3 is built from 14 residues.